A single TCR beta chain is shown here with its context. The antigen remains unidentified. TCR beta cDNA was made by 5'RACE template switching with UMIs. TCRdb re-called the 5' RACE reads; one entry per CDR3 protein, DNA not given. This table holds a few hundred thousand distinct CDR3 sequences. The data originate from a study of T cells expressing NK-cell markers. Overall study context: There were seven HCMV-seropositive donors and one seronegative donor among the eight sequenced. Study results and limitations: There remained a lack of clarity about HCMV specificity of expanded NKG2C+ T cell clones.

The CDR3 runs to 15 residues. Germline V gene lookup returns CDR1 LNHNV and CDR2 YYDKDF (reference sequence). Sequenced sample: blood T cells: a sorted CD56 or NKG2C T cell subset, CD4+ or CD8+ T cells, or bulk PBMC T cells (not recorded which). The sequence derives from a man aged 18-75 years in good health. The gene calls are TRBV15 and TRBJ2-1; as DNA is missing, the TRBD1 call by TCRdb cannot be tested. The CDR3 region is CATSLRDRGLNEQFF.